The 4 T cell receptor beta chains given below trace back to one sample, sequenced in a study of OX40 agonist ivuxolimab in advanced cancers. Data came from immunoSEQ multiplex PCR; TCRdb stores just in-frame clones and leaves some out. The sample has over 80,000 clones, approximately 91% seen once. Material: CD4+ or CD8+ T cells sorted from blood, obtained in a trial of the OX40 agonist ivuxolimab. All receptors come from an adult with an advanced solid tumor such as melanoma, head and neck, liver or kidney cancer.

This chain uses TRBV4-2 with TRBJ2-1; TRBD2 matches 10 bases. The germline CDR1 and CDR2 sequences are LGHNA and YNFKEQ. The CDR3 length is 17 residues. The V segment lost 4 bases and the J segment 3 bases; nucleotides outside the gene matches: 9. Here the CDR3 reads CASSREDRTSGYNEQFF. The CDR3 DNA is TGTGCCAGCAGCCGCGAAGATAGGACTAGCGGCTACAATGAGCAGTTCTTC.

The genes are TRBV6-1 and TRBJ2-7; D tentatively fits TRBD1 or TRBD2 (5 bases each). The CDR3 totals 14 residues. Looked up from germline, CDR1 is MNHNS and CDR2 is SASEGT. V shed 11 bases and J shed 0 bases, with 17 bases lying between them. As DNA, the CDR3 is TGTGCCTCCTCCCGGGACCGCAGCTCCTACGAGCAGTACTTC. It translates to CASSRDRSSYEQYF.

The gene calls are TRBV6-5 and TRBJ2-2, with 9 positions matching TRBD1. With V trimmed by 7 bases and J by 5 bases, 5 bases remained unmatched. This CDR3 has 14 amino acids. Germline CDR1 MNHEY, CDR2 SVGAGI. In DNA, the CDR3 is TGTGCCAGCACCACGGGGACAGGGACCGGGGAGCTGTTTTTT. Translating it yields CASTTGTGTGELFF.

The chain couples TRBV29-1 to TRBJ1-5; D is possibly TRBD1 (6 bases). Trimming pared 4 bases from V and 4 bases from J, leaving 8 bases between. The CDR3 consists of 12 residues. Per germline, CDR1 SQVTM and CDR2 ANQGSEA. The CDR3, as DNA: TGCAGCGTTGGGGGGGCTAATCAGCCCCAGCATTTT. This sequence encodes CSVGGANQPQHF.